This entry is about one T cell receptor (beta chain). Its cognate antigen has yet to be identified. It has no much larger one-base neighbor in the sample; base qualities were not kept. The CDR3 runs 15 residues from the cysteine to the phenylalanine. Left in the record is the CDR3 DNA by itself, 45 bases read in frame from the first base. V is pared back by 4 bases and J by 0 bases, with 15 bases lying between the germline termini. The germline V gene specifies SQVTM as CDR1 and ANQGSEA as CDR2. Using the deep immunoSEQ assay, TCR CDR3 regions were amplified from genomic DNA by multiplex PCR. Extracted genomic DNA from each cell subset was spread evenly across all wells of several immunoSEQ 96-well plates, with each plate serving as a replicate. Each replicate PCR for sorted subsets received around 210 ng genomic DNA, equal to roughly 29,000 T cell genomes. The purified libraries were quantified using a Qubit 3.0 fluorometer, sized with a Bioanalyzer 2100, and then quantified again using the KAPA Library Quantification kit. A separate single-read 150-cycle Illumina NextSeq 550 flow cell was used to sequence each immunoSEQ 96-well plate. Regarding the original processing steps: Because only junctional sequences without quality scores were contained in the immunoSEQ output, filtering matching that applied to full-length reads could not be performed. To assign V/J genes and CDR3, sequences were annotated using PyIR, a Python wrapper for IgBLAST v1.9, with IMGT germline references. Any read was removed if the V/J assignment was weak (E-value above 1e-6), the CDR3 was missing, or the read contained stop codons, out-of-frame junctions, or ambiguous translated residues. V3J clonotypes were defined as sequences sharing the same inferred V gene, J gene, and CDR3 amino acid sequence. To compute the percentage overlap between repertoires, the number of shared unique clonotypes was divided by the size of the smaller repertoire. Richness of each repertoire was evaluated using RTK rarefaction, the Chao1 estimator, and Recon v2.1 estimates of unobserved clonotypes. Generation probabilities for all TCRbeta clonotypes obtained by the gDNA method from a handful of donors were computed using OLGA. The table was pulled from immuneACCESS by TCRdb, which kept in-frame rearrangements only. Such tables lose some clones; where checked, under half of the loss comes from unresolved V genes, and the rest has no known cause. The V and J calls and clone size come from that table; D and trimming were worked out from the DNA. Recorded for this sample are millions of clones; 85% to 95% of them occurred a single time. Of the sample, around 1.7% falls within the top ten clones.

These data are taken from a study of shared clonotypes between healthy human individuals (dated by TCRdb to the early 2020s). Regarding the research as a whole: The cohort comprised a couple of women and a few men aged 18 to 49 years. For each donor, CD4 naive and CD4 memory were each run on three plates, CD8 naive on two plates, and CD8 memory on one plate. To estimate repertoire size and how much clonotypes are shared between individuals, the study performed deep sequencing of blood TCR repertoires from a few healthy adults. Libraries were prepared and TCR repertoires were sequenced by different laboratories using diverse techniques, in order to increase sequencing depth and limit assay-specific biases. Between about 0.8 and 9 billion PBMCs per donor were obtained by leukapheresis. Overall results and qualifications from the work: The genetic and exposure-history diversity represented was limited by the small number of donors. Incomplete sequencing was indicated by rarefaction of sorted-subset datasets, despite the large sequencing depth. Across a handful of donors, approximately 5% of naive CD4, roughly 3.8% of naive CD8, around 2.5% of memory CD4, and roughly 0.41% of memory CD8 clonotypes were shared. Sampling was limited to blood, and TCR repertoires in tissue likely differ from TCR repertoires in blood. Compared with non-shared clonotypes, clonotypes shared by all four sorted-subset donors had higher generation probabilities. Pairwise subsampling led to the expectation that sequencing depth would affect the degree of clonotype sharing among donors. Estimated clonotype richness was generally larger for naive than for memory subsets.

For the CD8 naive samples, CD45RO-negative cells were positively selected for CCR7, yielding a CD45RA+CCR7+ population from which TemRA cells were excluded. Donors were healthy HIV-negative adults with no recently reported acute infections or vaccinations. Every donor was a Caucasian adult living in Nashville, Tennessee, USA. Blood was obtained by leukapheresis, after which PBMCs were separated by Ficoll-Histopaque density gradient centrifugation and cryopreserved in liquid nitrogen vapor phase. Analytical flow cytometry was used to check the purity and quantity of every magnetically sorted T cell population. Each sorted fraction had its genomic DNA isolated and then quantified by UV absorbance on a Nanodrop 2000c.

This sequence was found in a man younger than 30 in good health. Some clones in this sample may be carry-over from other donors' samples. The sequencing sample was made of naive CD8+ T cells from PBMCs. The meaning of the sample's cell subset or site label: CD45RA+CCR7+. The sequence joins TRBV29-1 to TRBJ1-1; a confident D gene designation cannot be given. The CDR3 region: CSVGLWQNLNTEAFF. The DNA sequence is TGCAGCGTTGGTTTATGGCAGAACCTGAACACTGAAGCTTTCTTT. The full variable domain, with segments outside the CDR3 supplied by the reference TRBV29-1 and TRBJ1-1 proteins, appears as SAVISQKPSRDICQRGTSLTIQCQVDSQVTMMFWYRQQPGQSLTLIATANQGSEATYESGFVIDKFPISRPNLTFSTLTVSNMSPEDSSIYLCSVGLWQNLNTEAFFGQGTRLTVV.